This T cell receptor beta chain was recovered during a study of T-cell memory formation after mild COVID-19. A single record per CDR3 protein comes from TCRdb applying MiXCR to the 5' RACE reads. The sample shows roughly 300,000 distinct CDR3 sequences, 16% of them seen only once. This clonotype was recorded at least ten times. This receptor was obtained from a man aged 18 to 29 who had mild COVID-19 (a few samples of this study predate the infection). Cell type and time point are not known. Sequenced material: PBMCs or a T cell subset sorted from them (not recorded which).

Here the CDR3 reads CASSLWGAGNTIYF. The CDR3 nucleotides read TGTGCCAGCAGCTTGTGGGGGGCTGGAAACACCATATATTTT. The chain joins TRBV11-2 to TRBJ1-3; possible D gene TRBD1, 5 bases. Germline CDR1 reads SGHAT; CDR2 reads FQNNGV. Trimming stripped 3 bases from V and 2 bases from J, with 8 bases between. The CDR3 spans 14 residues. The whole variable domain, filled in from reference TRBV11-2 and TRBJ1-3, reads EAGVAQSPRYKIIEKRQSVAFWCNPISGHATLYWYQQILGQGPKLLIQFQNNGVVDDSQLPKDRFSAERLKGVDSTLKIQPAKLEDSAVYLCASSLWGAGNTIYFGEGSWLTVV.